Reported below is one T cell receptor (beta chain). Its antigen is as yet unknown. This was the immunoSEQ v3.0 assay at survey level. TCRdb keeps only in-frame clones here, not all; method: immunoSEQ multiplex PCR. This sample has around 38,000 clones; roughly 93% occur once, and the top ten carry 2.2%. This specimen belongs to a study of long-term antiretroviral therapy in people with HIV. Study-wide results and caveats: HIV repertoires had narrower CDR3 length ranges than controls.

The CDR3 consists of 16 residues. After removal of 1 base from V and 7 bases from J, the junction contained 6 bases not matched to a gene. In germline, CDR1 is SGHAT, CDR2 FQDESV (reference sequence). The sequence was obtained from a man under 40 with HIV. Sample: unsorted PBMCs, taken 9.2 years after starting antiretroviral therapy. The chain carries TRBV11-1 and TRBJ2-1; 11 nucleotides match TRBD2. The CDR3 region is CASSLVGTSGGNEQFF. CDR3 nucleotides: TGTGCCAGCAGCTTAGTGGGGACTAGCGGTGGAAATGAGCAGTTCTTC.